This T cell receptor (beta chain) was documented in a study of regulatory T cells in long-lasting Graves disease. Stated time point: newly diagnosed GD, antithyroid drugs for less than 3 months. RNA from PBMCs was the source of the TCR library. CDR3 size: 20 residues. Looked up from germline, CDR1 is SEHNR and CDR2 is FQNEAQ (reference sequence). The V and J ends lost 7 bases and 4 bases, in that order; junction bases with no gene match: 25. In building TCR beta libraries, iRepertoire HTBI primers were used together with Arm-PCR of CDR3 regions. Original processing methods: Samples revealed 50 to 75 TRBV and approximately 15 TRBJ segments. MiXCR was run by TCRdb on the multiplex PCR reads, yielding one entry per CDR3 protein. In this record, the V and J calls reflect TCRdb's handling and not the investigators' own analysis. The sample lists some 410,000 distinct CDR3 sequences; 15% to 20% were seen once.

Study-wide results and limits: Newly diagnosed patients had higher TCR diversity than persistent Graves' patients did.

This clonotype was counted at least ten times. No antigen is known for it. These same data were also listed under a study on T cells in Graves' hyperthyroidism and ophthalmopathy. That work adds: Diagnoses were made from clinical symptoms, serum measures (thyroxine and TRAb), thyroid ultrasound and orbital computed tomography.

The sequencing here drew on peripheral blood mononuclear cells (PBMCs), taken at new diagnosis, from a patient treated with antithyroid drugs. The clonotype was recovered from a woman younger than 45 with Graves disease. This chain joins TRBV7-9 and TRBJ2-3, with 8 bases that match TRBD2. DNA for the CDR3: TGTGCCAGCAACACGGAGCGGAACCCCTCCCGGCGCGGGGGGCCAGATACGCAGTATTTT. It yields the protein CASNTERNPSRRGGPDTQYF.